Listed below are T cell receptor beta chains from one sample, sequenced in a study of T cells in Graves' hyperthyroidism and ophthalmopathy. In TCRdb, the multiplex PCR reads were re-called with MiXCR into one record per CDR3 protein. The table includes 35,000 to 45,000 distinct CDR3 sequences, around 50% detected once. The sequenced sample was blood. Every receptor here comes from a man aged 40-55 years with Graves' ophthalmopathy. Both conserved end residues are part of each CDR3. D genes are given only for firm matches. The size field is filled for only some rows; it gives once, few, many or a size class.

D	length	V	size	J	DNA	CDR3
TRBD2	16	TRBV20-1	NA	TRBJ2-3	TGCAGTGCTAGAGAACTAGCGGGGGCTAGCACAGATACGCAGTATTTT	CSARELAGASTDTQYF
TRBD1	14	TRBV10-3	many	TRBJ2-5	TGTGCCACCAAAAAGGGGACAGGGGTAGAGACCCAGTACTTC	CATKKGTGVETQYF
TRBD2	16	TRBV3-1	many	TRBJ2-3	TGTGCCAGCAGCCGACCTACTAGCGGGGGGGCGGATACGCAGTATTTT	CASSRPTSGGADTQYF
NA	13	TRBV2	few	TRBJ1-5	TGTGCCAGCAGCGACCAAGGCTTTCAGCCCCAGCATTTT	CASSDQGFQPQHF
NA	15	TRBV24-1	many	TRBJ2-5	TGTGCCACCAGTGATGAGGGACTCCCGGGAGAGACCCAGTACTTC	CATSDEGLPGETQYF
TRBD1	18	TRBV19	NA	TRBJ2-1	TGTGCCAGTACCCCTCACAGGGGGCGTGGGGCACCCTACAATGAGCAGTTCTTC	CASTPHRGRGAPYNEQFF
TRBD1	14	TRBV19	NA	TRBJ1-2	TGTGCCAGCACGACTCGGGACAGTCGGAATGGCTACACCTTC	CASTTRDSRNGYTF
TRBD1	14	TRBV5-4	NA	TRBJ2-7	TGTGCCAGCACCGAGGGGGCAGGGGTCGACGAGCAGTACTTC	CASTEGAGVDEQYF
NA	16	TRBV4-2	many	TRBJ2-1	TGTGCCAGCAGCCAATTCGGGGCGAGCTCCTACAATGAGCAGTTCTTC	CASSQFGASSYNEQFF
NA	17	TRBV14	NA	TRBJ2-5	TGTGCCAGCAGCCCACAGGGTTTGATTCCAGTTGGTGAGACCCAGTACTTC	CASSPQGLIPVGETQYF
TRBD2	13	TRBV20-1	NA	TRBJ2-7	TGCAGTGCCCTGGGGGGGACCGATTACGAGCAGTACTTC	CSALGGTDYEQYF
NA	14	TRBV5-1	many	TRBJ2-2	TGCGCCAGCAGCTTTGAGGGCAAGACCGGGGAGCTGTTTTTT	CASSFEGKTGELFF
TRBD1	14	TRBV19	NA	TRBJ1-2	TGTGCCAGTAGTATGACAGGGACAGCGTATGGCTACACCTTC	CASSMTGTAYGYTF
NA	15	TRBV4-2	many	TRBJ1-5	TGTGCCAGCAGCCAAGTCGGGGGGAGCAATCAGCCCCAGCATTTT	CASSQVGGSNQPQHF
TRBD1	20	TRBV19	NA	TRBJ1-6	TGTGCCAGGCCGCGACAGACAGGGCTTCTCTCTCCCTCCTATAATTCACCCCTCCACTTT	CARPRQTGLLSPSYNSPLHF
NA	14	TRBV19	many	TRBJ2-7	TGTGCCACCTCAGGAGGAGTTAAAATTAGGGAGCAGTACTTC	CATSGGVKIREQYF
NA	17	TRBV7-2	NA	TRBJ1-3	TGTGCCAGCAGTTTGACGGGGCCGTCCTCTACTGGAAACACCATATATTTT	CASSLTGPSSTGNTIYF
NA	15	TRBV27	NA	TRBJ2-7	TGTGCCAGCAGTTTAAGTAGGGCCGGAATCTACGGGCAGTACTTC	CASSLSRAGIYGQYF
TRBD2	16	TRBV2	once	TRBJ2-7	TGTGCCAGCAGGGCTAGGACTAGCGGGGGGGCCTACGAGCAGTACTTC	CASRARTSGGAYEQYF
TRBD1	15	TRBV9	NA	TRBJ1-2	TGTGCCAGCAGCGTGGCCGGGACAGGGTCTCGGAGCTACACCTTC	CASSVAGTGSRSYTF
TRBD2	14	TRBV20-1	once	TRBJ2-7	TGCAGTGCATCTAGCGGGAGGACAACCTACGAGCAGTACTTC	CSASSGRTTYEQYF
NA	13	TRBV11-3	many	TRBJ2-2	TGTGCCAGCAGCTTAGGGGAGTTCGGGGAGCTGTTTTTT	CASSLGEFGELFF
NA	18	TRBV5-5	NA	TRBJ2-6	TGTGCCAGCAGCTTGGAGGCCAAGCCGAACACTGGGGCCAACGTCCTGACTTTC	CASSLEAKPNTGANVLTF
NA	11	TRBV29-1	medium-sized	TRBJ2-1	TGCAGCGCATCCTCCTCACTTGAGCAGTTCTTC	CSASSSLEQFF
NA	12	TRBV20-1	NA	TRBJ1-1	TGCAGTGCTAGAGCATCGAGCACTGAAGCTTTCTTT	CSARASSTEAFF
TRBD2	14	TRBV7-9	NA	TRBJ2-7	TGTGCCAGCAGCGAAGGACTAGCGGGAGACGAGCAGTACTTC	CASSEGLAGDEQYF
TRBD2	18	TRBV7-8	NA	TRBJ2-1	TGTGCCAGCAGCCTTTACCCTACTAGCGGGGGCTCCTACAATGAGCAGTTCTTC	CASSLYPTSGGSYNEQFF
NA	16	TRBV4-1	NA	TRBJ1-5	TGCGCCAGCGCAGGAGTAGCGAGGACATTCGATCAGCCCCAGCATTTT	CASAGVARTFDQPQHF
TRBD1	16	TRBV7-9	many	TRBJ2-7	TGTGCCAGCAGCTGGACCACCGGGACAGGGGGCAACGAGCAGTACTTC	CASSWTTGTGGNEQYF
NA	16	TRBV19	many	TRBJ1-4	TGTGCCAGTAGTCGGACCCTTAGGGCAACTAATGAAAAACTGTTTTTT	CASSRTLRATNEKLFF
TRBD1	15	TRBV7-9	many	TRBJ1-4	TGTGCCAGCAGCTCTGGACAGGGGGGTACCAGGGAACTGTTTTTT	CASSSGQGGTRELFF
NA	12	TRBV30	NA	TRBJ2-5	TGTGCCTGGGGTTCAGGGTGGGAGACCCGGTACTTC	CAWGSGWETRYF
TRBD2	13	TRBV11-2	many	TRBJ2-5	TGTGCCAGCAGGGATCCGGGGGGGTCGGCCCAGTACTTC	CASRDPGGSAQYF
TRBD1	15	TRBV7-9	NA	TRBJ2-7	TGTGCCAGCAGTCCAAGACAGGGCACCCAGTACGAGCAGTACTTC	CASSPRQGTQYEQYF
TRBD1	16	TRBV4-1	once	TRBJ1-6	TGCGCCAGCAGCCAAGTTATCATGGCAGGGGGACAGCCCCTCCACTTT	CASSQVIMAGGQPLHF
NA	13	TRBV20-1	NA	TRBJ2-5	TGCAGTGCTAGTATTACAGGGCGGGAGACCCAGTACTTC	CSASITGRETQYF
TRBD2	15	TRBV24-1	NA	TRBJ2-1	TGTGCCACCAGTGATCCTAGCGGGAGTTCGAATGAGCAGTTCTTC	CATSDPSGSSNEQFF
TRBD2	13	TRBV20-1	NA	TRBJ2-7	TGCAGTGCAAGGACTAGCGGGAGCTACGAGCAGTACTTC	CSARTSGSYEQYF
TRBD1	14	TRBV11-2	NA	TRBJ1-2	TGTGCCAGCAGCACACAGGGGGCCTACCCTGGCTACACCTTC	CASSTQGAYPGYTF
NA	14	TRBV7-7	many	TRBJ2-2	TGTGCCACCGCCAAGGGGGTAAACACCGGGGAGCTGTTTTTT	CATAKGVNTGELFF
NA	15	TRBV11-3	NA	TRBJ2-6	TGTGCCAGCAGCTTACAGGGAGAGGGGGCCAACGTCCTGACTTTC	CASSLQGEGANVLTF
NA	22	TRBV11-2	NA	TRBJ1-3	NA	CASSLDSTLADTQYFGPGTIYF
TRBD1	15	TRBV7-3	NA	TRBJ1-6	TGTGCCAGCAGCAGCTCCGGGACAGTCGGGTCACCCCTCCACTTT	CASSSSGTVGSPLHF
TRBD1	15	TRBV20-1	NA	TRBJ2-6	TGCAGTGCCGGGGACAGGGGCTCTGGGGCCAACGTCCTGACTTTC	CSAGDRGSGANVLTF
TRBD1	18	TRBV5-4	many	TRBJ2-2	TGTGCCAGCAGCTTGGGAGACAGGGGACGGGCGAACACCGGGGAGCTGTTTTTT	CASSLGDRGRANTGELFF
TRBD2	14	TRBV18	many	TRBJ2-1	TGTGCCAGCTGCCTTTCTAGCGGGAGTAATGAGCAGTTCTTC	CASCLSSGSNEQFF
NA	16	TRBV20-1	many	TRBJ2-5	TGCAGTGGCGAGACCCCCGCGGCTGGGATAGGGGAGACCCAGTACTTC	CSGETPAAGIGETQYF
TRBD2	17	TRBV19	NA	TRBJ2-7	TGTGCCAGTAGCACGGGACTAGCGGGAGTCACGTCCTACGAGCAGTACTTC	CASSTGLAGVTSYEQYF